This T cell receptor beta chain was obtained from a study of T cell repertoires in cytomegalovirus infection. About the study: TCR beta signatures that were public indicated CMV infection and matching HLA type. General observations from the study: The cumulative frequency of public TCR beta families identified carriers of CMV plus the relevant HLA.

The table lists this clonotype with many counts. The antigen remains undetermined. TCRdb reprocessed the reads via MiXCR and lists one record per CDR3 protein. The repertoire holds about 310,000 distinct CDR3 sequences, with about a tenth as singletons. The sequencing sample was made of PBMCs. This TCR was recovered from a human donor in good health (CMV status not recorded). Some clones in this sample may be carry-over from other donors' samples.

CDR3 region: CASSLLRGAYNEQFF. CDR3 sequence (DNA): TGTGCCAGCAGTTTGTTACGGGGGGCCTACAATGAGCAGTTCTTC. This rearrangement joins TRBV12-3 or TRBV12-4 to TRBJ2-1; 7 nucleotides match TRBD2. The CDR3 runs to 15 residues. The J segment lost 2 bases and the V segment lost 3 bases, leaving 4 bases of the junction unmatched.